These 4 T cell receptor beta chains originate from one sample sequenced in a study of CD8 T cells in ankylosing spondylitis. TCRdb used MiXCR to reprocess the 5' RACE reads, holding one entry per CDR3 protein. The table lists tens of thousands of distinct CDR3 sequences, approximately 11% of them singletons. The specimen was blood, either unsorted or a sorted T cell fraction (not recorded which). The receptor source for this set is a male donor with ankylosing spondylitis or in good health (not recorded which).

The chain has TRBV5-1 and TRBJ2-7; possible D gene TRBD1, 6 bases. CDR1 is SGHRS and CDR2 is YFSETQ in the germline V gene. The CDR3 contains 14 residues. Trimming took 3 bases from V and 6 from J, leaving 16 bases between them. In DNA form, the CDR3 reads TGCGCCAGCAGCTCTAGACAGGAGGTCGGCGAGCAGTACTTC. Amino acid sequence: CASSSRQEVGEQYF.

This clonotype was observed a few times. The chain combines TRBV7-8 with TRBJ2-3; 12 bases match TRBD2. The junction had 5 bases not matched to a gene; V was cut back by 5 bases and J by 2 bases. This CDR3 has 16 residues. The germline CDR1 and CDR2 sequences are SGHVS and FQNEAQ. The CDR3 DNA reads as TGTGCCAGCAGCCGACGACTAGCGGGGGTCACAGATACGCAGTATTTT. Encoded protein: CASSRRLAGVTDTQYF.

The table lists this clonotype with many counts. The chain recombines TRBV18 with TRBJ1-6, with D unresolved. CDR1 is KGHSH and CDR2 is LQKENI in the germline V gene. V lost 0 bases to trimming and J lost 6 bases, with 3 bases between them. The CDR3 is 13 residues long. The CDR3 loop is CASSPPVNSPLHF. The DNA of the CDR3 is TGTGCCAGCTCACCACCGGTTAATTCACCCCTCCACTTT. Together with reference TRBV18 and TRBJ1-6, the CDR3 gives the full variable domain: NAGVMQNPRHLVRRRGQEARLRCSPMKGHSHVYWYRQLPEEGLKFMVYLQKENIIDESGMPKERFSAEFPKEGPSILRIQQVVRGDSAAYFCASSPPVNSPLHFGNGTRLTVT.

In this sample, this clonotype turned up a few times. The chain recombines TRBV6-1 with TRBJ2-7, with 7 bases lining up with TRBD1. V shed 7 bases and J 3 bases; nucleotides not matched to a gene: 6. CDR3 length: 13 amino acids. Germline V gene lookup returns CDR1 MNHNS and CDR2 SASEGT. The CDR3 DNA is TGTGCCAGCACCCCGGGACAGTTCTACGAGCAGTACTTC. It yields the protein CASTPGQFYEQYF.